Listed below are T cell receptor beta chains from one sample, sequenced in a study of T cell changes during pregnancy in multiple sclerosis. Clones were sequenced by immunoSEQ multiplex PCR, and TCRdb holds only the in-frame ones, with some missing. The repertoire has tens of thousands of clones, around 93% of them found once; the top ten carry approximately 1%. The sequencing used peripheral blood, collected in the first trimester of pregnancy. These receptors came from a female donor with multiple sclerosis, enrolled in a pregnancy study. CDR3s include the opening cysteine and the closing phenylalanine or tryptophan. Each record gives: clone size, V gene, D gene, J gene, CDR3 protein, CDR3 DNA. A D gene is named only where the DNA matches it firmly. Size values are once, few and many counts, or a class for expanded clones, and some rows have none.

clone_size: NA; v_call: TRBV2; d_call: NA; j_call: TRBJ1-2; cdr3_aa: CASGRGYGYTF; cdr3_nt: TGTGCCAGCGGCAGGGGCTATGGCTACACCTTC
clone_size: NA; v_call: TRBV5-4; d_call: TRBD1; j_call: TRBJ2-1; cdr3_aa: CASSLGGQGNEQFF; cdr3_nt: TGTGCCAGCAGCTTGGGAGGACAGGGCAATGAGCAGTTCTTC
clone_size: NA; v_call: TRBV11-2; d_call: TRBD1; j_call: TRBJ1-2; cdr3_aa: CASSLDRGTVSYGYTF; cdr3_nt: TGTGCCAGCAGCTTAGATAGGGGGACAGTTTCCTATGGCTACACCTTC
clone_size: once; v_call: TRBV6-5; d_call: NA; j_call: TRBJ2-5; cdr3_aa: CASSYRELWETQYF; cdr3_nt: TGTGCCAGCAGCTACAGGGAGCTGTGGGAGACCCAGTACTTC
clone_size: NA; v_call: TRBV2; d_call: TRBD1; j_call: TRBJ2-5; cdr3_aa: CASTWTGETQYF; cdr3_nt: TGTGCCAGCACGTGGACAGGGGAGACCCAGTACTTC
clone_size: NA; v_call: TRBV6-1; d_call: TRBD2; j_call: TRBJ2-1; cdr3_aa: CASSSGRNGKQFF; cdr3_nt: TGTGCCAGCAGCAGCGGGAGGAACGGGAAGCAGTTCTTC
clone_size: few; v_call: TRBV15; d_call: NA; j_call: TRBJ2-2; cdr3_aa: CATSRDLAAGSGELFF; cdr3_nt: TGTGCCACCAGCAGAGATTTAGCGGCAGGGTCCGGGGAGCTGTTTTTT
clone_size: NA; v_call: TRBV5-1; d_call: NA; j_call: TRBJ2-5; cdr3_aa: CASSLITSIPGETQYF; cdr3_nt: TGCGCCAGCAGCTTGATCACAAGTATCCCCGGGGAGACCCAGTACTTC
clone_size: NA; v_call: TRBV6-1; d_call: TRBD2; j_call: TRBJ2-3; cdr3_aa: CASRVSGITDTQYF; cdr3_nt: TGTGCCAGCAGAGTTAGCGGGATTACAGATACGCAGTATTTT
clone_size: few; v_call: TRBV2; d_call: NA; j_call: TRBJ2-2; cdr3_aa: CASGSGNTGELFF; cdr3_nt: TGTGCCAGCGGGAGTGGGAACACCGGGGAGCTGTTTTTT
clone_size: NA; v_call: TRBV4-1; d_call: TRBD1; j_call: TRBJ1-2; cdr3_aa: CASSQDATGGGYTF; cdr3_nt: TGCGCCAGCAGCCAAGACGCGACAGGGGGTGGCTACACCTTC
clone_size: NA; v_call: TRBV30; d_call: NA; j_call: TRBJ1-5; cdr3_aa: CAWSEQGDQPQHF; cdr3_nt: TGTGCCTGGAGTGAACAGGGCGATCAGCCCCAGCATTTT
clone_size: once; v_call: TRBV10-3; d_call: NA; j_call: TRBJ2-5; cdr3_aa: CAISEEKISQTQYF; cdr3_nt: TGTGCCATCAGTGAGGAAAAGATTAGTCAGACCCAGTACTTC
clone_size: NA; v_call: TRBV7-2; d_call: TRBD1; j_call: TRBJ1-3; cdr3_aa: CASSPYPPPDRGERNTIYF; cdr3_nt: TGTGCCAGCAGCCCCTACCCCCCACCGGACAGGGGAGAGAGAAACACCATATATTTT
clone_size: NA; v_call: TRBV9; d_call: NA; j_call: TRBJ1-2; cdr3_aa: CASSSAGGFVSYGYTF; cdr3_nt: TGTGCCAGCAGCTCCGCGGGGGGTTTTGTAAGCTATGGCTACACCTTC
clone_size: NA; v_call: TRBV6-5; d_call: NA; j_call: TRBJ1-6; cdr3_aa: CASSYGGGLGNSPLHF; cdr3_nt: TGTGCCAGCAGTTACGGGGGGGGCCTGGGGAATTCACCCCTCCACTTT
clone_size: NA; v_call: TRBV9; d_call: NA; j_call: TRBJ2-5; cdr3_aa: CASSVKGGAGETQYF; cdr3_nt: TGTGCCAGCAGCGTAAAGGGCGGGGCAGGAGAGACCCAGTACTTC
clone_size: NA; v_call: TRBV29-1; d_call: NA; j_call: TRBJ1-2; cdr3_aa: CSVWHRLSYGYTF; cdr3_nt: TGCAGCGTTTGGCACAGGCTCTCCTATGGCTACACCTTC
clone_size: NA; v_call: TRBV4-1; d_call: TRBD2; j_call: TRBJ2-1; cdr3_aa: CASSQEAGGLLVGEQFF; cdr3_nt: TGCGCCAGCAGCCAAGAAGCGGGAGGCCTCCTCGTCGGTGAGCAGTTCTTC
clone_size: NA; v_call: TRBV29-1; d_call: NA; j_call: TRBJ1-1; cdr3_aa: CSAPDYMNTEAFF; cdr3_nt: TGCAGCGCCCCAGATTACATGAACACTGAAGCTTTCTTT
clone_size: few; v_call: TRBV2; d_call: TRBD1; j_call: TRBJ1-2; cdr3_aa: CASSQDRGLGGYTF; cdr3_nt: TGTGCCAGCAGCCAGGACAGGGGGCTCGGTGGCTACACCTTC
clone_size: NA; v_call: TRBV7-2; d_call: NA; j_call: TRBJ1-3; cdr3_aa: CASSLAGASGNTIYF; cdr3_nt: TGTGCCAGCAGCTTAGCGGGAGCCTCTGGAAACACCATATATTTT
clone_size: NA; v_call: TRBV5-1; d_call: TRBD2; j_call: TRBJ2-3; cdr3_aa: CASRLAGGLSSTDTQYF; cdr3_nt: TGCGCCAGCAGGTTAGCGGGAGGCCTTTCTAGCACAGATACGCAGTATTTT
clone_size: NA; v_call: TRBV6-1; d_call: TRBD2; j_call: TRBJ2-4; cdr3_aa: CASSEARLAGGVKNIQYF; cdr3_nt: TGTGCCAGCAGTGAAGCCCGACTAGCGGGAGGGGTCAAAAACATTCAGTACTTC
clone_size: few; v_call: TRBV4-1; d_call: NA; j_call: TRBJ1-2; cdr3_aa: CASSQGTAQVYGYTF; cdr3_nt: TGCGCCAGCAGCCAAGGGACAGCGCAAGTCTATGGCTACACCTTC
clone_size: once; v_call: TRBV12-5; d_call: NA; j_call: TRBJ1-4; cdr3_aa: CASGFLTQGGGDEKLFF; cdr3_nt: TGTGCTAGTGGTTTCCTAACTCAAGGGGGGGGAGATGAAAAACTGTTTTTT
clone_size: NA; v_call: TRBV18; d_call: NA; j_call: TRBJ1-1; cdr3_aa: CASSPLQGMDTEAFF; cdr3_nt: TGTGCCAGCTCACCACTGCAGGGTATGGACACTGAAGCTTTCTTT
clone_size: NA; v_call: TRBV30; d_call: NA; j_call: TRBJ1-6; cdr3_aa: CAWRTVYNSPLHF; cdr3_nt: TGTGCCTGGAGGACAGTCTATAATTCACCCCTCCACTTT
clone_size: NA; v_call: TRBV18; d_call: TRBD1; j_call: TRBJ2-5; cdr3_aa: CASSLWDRQETQYF; cdr3_nt: TGTGCCAGCTCACTATGGGACAGACAAGAGACCCAGTACTTC
clone_size: NA; v_call: TRBV9; d_call: TRBD2; j_call: TRBJ2-3; cdr3_aa: CASSVAPGGVDTQYF; cdr3_nt: TGTGCCAGCAGCGTAGCCCCGGGAGGTGTGGATACGCAGTATTTT
clone_size: NA; v_call: TRBV2; d_call: NA; j_call: TRBJ2-7; cdr3_aa: CASRRGSYEQYF; cdr3_nt: TGTGCCAGCAGGAGAGGCTCCTACGAGCAGTACTTC
clone_size: NA; v_call: TRBV2; d_call: NA; j_call: TRBJ1-2; cdr3_aa: CASILGAGANYGYTF; cdr3_nt: TGTGCCAGCATCCTAGGGGCAGGAGCCAACTATGGCTACACCTTC
clone_size: once; v_call: TRBV5-6; d_call: NA; j_call: TRBJ1-3; cdr3_aa: CASSSTENTIYF; cdr3_nt: TGTGCCAGCAGCTCGACAGAAAACACCATATATTTT
clone_size: NA; v_call: TRBV27; d_call: NA; j_call: TRBJ1-5; cdr3_aa: CASSSGVQPQHF; cdr3_nt: TGTGCCAGCAGCTCAGGGGTGCAGCCCCAGCATTTT
clone_size: NA; v_call: TRBV7-9; d_call: TRBD1; j_call: TRBJ2-7; cdr3_aa: CASSLVKGARNEQYF; cdr3_nt: TGTGCCAGCAGCTTAGTAAAGGGGGCGCGAAACGAGCAGTACTTC
clone_size: NA; v_call: TRBV2; d_call: NA; j_call: TRBJ1-1; cdr3_aa: CASSELTAATEAFF; cdr3_nt: TGTGCCAGCAGTGAATTGACGGCGGCCACTGAAGCTTTCTTT
clone_size: NA; v_call: TRBV18; d_call: TRBD2; j_call: TRBJ2-2; cdr3_aa: CASSTRGASTGELFF; cdr3_nt: TGTGCCAGCTCAACGCGGGGGGCAAGCACCGGGGAGCTGTTTTTT
clone_size: NA; v_call: TRBV2; d_call: TRBD2; j_call: TRBJ2-1; cdr3_aa: CASSEVASRPAGGIYNEQFF; cdr3_nt: TGTGCCAGCAGTGAAGTGGCGTCGCGCCCGGCGGGAGGTATCTACAATGAGCAGTTCTTC
clone_size: few; v_call: TRBV19; d_call: TRBD1; j_call: TRBJ1-6; cdr3_aa: CASPSQGSDSPLHF; cdr3_nt: TGTGCCAGTCCCTCACAGGGGTCGGATTCACCCCTCCACTTT
clone_size: once; v_call: TRBV10-3; d_call: NA; j_call: TRBJ1-4; cdr3_aa: CAISESPPGATNEKLFF; cdr3_nt: TGTGCCATCAGTGAGTCCCCCCCAGGGGCGACTAATGAAAAACTGTTTTTT
clone_size: NA; v_call: TRBV9; d_call: TRBD1; j_call: TRBJ1-6; cdr3_aa: CASSEYGTAYNSPLHF; cdr3_nt: TGTGCCAGCAGCGAATACGGGACAGCCTATAATTCACCCCTCCACTTT
clone_size: once; v_call: TRBV30; d_call: TRBD2; j_call: TRBJ2-1; cdr3_aa: CAWSPGGEQFF; cdr3_nt: TGTGCCTGGAGCCCGGGAGGAGAGCAGTTCTTC
clone_size: NA; v_call: TRBV5-8; d_call: TRBD1; j_call: TRBJ1-1; cdr3_aa: CASSLLQGSNTEAFF; cdr3_nt: TGTGCCAGCAGCTTGTTACAGGGGTCGAACACTGAAGCTTTCTTT
clone_size: once; v_call: TRBV9; d_call: NA; j_call: TRBJ1-2; cdr3_aa: CASSDTVGGLGYGYTF; cdr3_nt: TGTGCCAGCAGCGATACGGTCGGGGGGCTGGGGTATGGCTACACCTTC
clone_size: NA; v_call: TRBV5-4; d_call: TRBD2; j_call: TRBJ2-1; cdr3_aa: CASSFAGGSSYNEQFF; cdr3_nt: TGTGCCAGCAGCTTTGCGGGAGGGAGCTCCTACAATGAGCAGTTCTTC